These 20 T cell receptor beta chains were all obtained from the same sample, sequenced in a study of T cell repertoires in cytomegalovirus infection. Their antigens are not known. TCRdb re-analysed the reads in MiXCR, keeping a single row per CDR3 protein. The sample gives about 740,000 distinct CDR3 sequences, around 31% of which show up once; roughly 20% is in the top ten. The source was cultured PBMCs, collected from culture after CMV antigen stimulation. Receptors were obtained from a human donor in good health (CMV status not recorded). Some clones in this sample may be carry-over from other donors' samples.

The rearrangement uses TRBV6-1 and TRBJ1-1, with 9 bases matching TRBD1. Germline loops: CDR1 MNHNS, CDR2 SASEGT. This CDR3 has 14 amino acids. V lost 7 bases to trimming and J lost 4 bases; unmatched junction nucleotides: 7. This CDR3 reads CASNNRGLVTEAFF. CDR3 coding DNA: TGTGCCAGCAACAACAGGGGGCTGGTCACTGAAGCTTTCTTT.

V and J are TRBV14 and TRBJ1-2; D unclear. The CDR3 spans 16 residues. The V gene's germline CDR1 is SGHDN and CDR2 FVKESK. The V end was cut by 0 bases, the J end by 0 bases, with 11 bases between. CDR3 nucleotides: TGTGCCAGCAGCCAAGATAAGGCGGATACTAACTATGGCTACACCTTC. It translates to CASSQDKADTNYGYTF.

This chain links TRBV3-1 with TRBJ1-6; D unresolved. Germline-derived CDR1 and CDR2 are LGHDT and YNNKEL (reference sequence). The CDR3 is 14 amino acids. The germline V and J ends were trimmed by 1 base and 9 bases, with 10 bases remaining between them. The CDR3 sequence is CASSQGQSGSPLHF. The CDR3 DNA reads TGTGCCAGCAGCCAAGGTCAGAGCGGTTCACCCCTCCACTTT.

The sample holds many counts of this clonotype. The chain is built from TRBV7-2 and TRBJ2-1; 7 nucleotides align to TRBD2. The CDR3 spans 14 residues. V was clipped by 1 base and J by 5 bases; unmatched bases: 2. The germline CDR1 and CDR2 sequences are SGHTA and FQGNSA. CDR3 nucleotides: TGTGCCAGCAGCTTAGGGCGGGAGAACAATGAGCAGTTCTTC. Its translation: CASSLGRENNEQFF.

The chain employs TRBV4-1 and TRBJ1-5; D is unresolved. Germline values: CDR1 MGHRA, CDR2 YSYEKL. The CDR3 runs 14 residues. V lost 3 bases to trimming and J lost 11 bases, with 17 bases between them. CDR3 coding DNA: TGCGCCAGCAGCCATGCCTCCCCCGAAGCGGCCCAGCATTTT. It is translated as CASSHASPEAAQHF.

In its sample, this clonotype was seen a few times. CDR3 in DNA: TGTGCCAGCAGCCCCTTTCATGAGCAGTTCTTC. This codes for CASSPFHEQFF. The chain recombines TRBV7-9 with TRBJ2-1; D remains ambiguous. This CDR3 spans 11 amino acids. Germline loops: CDR1 SEHNR, CDR2 FQNEAQ (reference sequence). Trimming stripped 5 bases from V and 8 bases from J, with 7 bases between.

The V call is TRBV5-4, the J call TRBJ2-5, with 8 bases that match TRBD2. The germline V gene encodes CDR1 SGHNT and CDR2 YYREEE (reference sequence). CDR3 length equals 16 residues. The trim removed 2 bases at V and 5 bases at J, leaving 11 bases unmatched. The CDR3 region is CASSFSSGGRGETQYF. The CDR3 DNA sequence: TGTGCCAGCAGCTTTAGTTCGGGGGGGCGAGGGGAGACCCAGTACTTC.

This chain links TRBV19 with TRBJ2-7; 7 positions agree with TRBD1. The CDR3 has 14 amino acids. Germline assignment: CDR1 LNHDA and CDR2 SQIVND (reference sequence). The ends lost 3 bases at V and 3 bases at J; junction bases unmatched: 5. The CDR3 is CASSISGQIYEQYF. The CDR3 nucleotides read TGTGCCAGTAGTATCTCGGGACAGATCTACGAGCAGTACTTC. The full variable domain, rest sourced from reference TRBV19 and TRBJ2-7, is DGGITQSPKYLFRKEGQNVTLSCEQNLNHDAMYWYRQDPGQGLRLIYYSQIVNDFQKGDIAEGYSVSREKKESFPLTVTSAQKNPTAFYLCASSISGQIYEQYFGPGTRLTVT.

This clonotype was counted a few times. The chain has TRBV20-1 and TRBJ2-3, with D perhaps matching TRBD2 (6 bases). Germline V gives CDR1 DFQATT, CDR2 SNEGSKA (reference sequence). The length of the CDR3 is 10 residues. Trimming removed 5 bases at V and 8 bases at J, with 8 bases between. CDR3 sequence (DNA): TGCAGTGCTGGGGGAGGTACGCAGTATTTT. Protein product: CSAGGGTQYF.

Ten or more counts support this clonotype. The chain uses TRBV7-2 and TRBJ2-3, with D perhaps matching TRBD2 (5 bases). The CDR3 runs to 15 residues. V lost 4 bases and J 2 bases, leaving 13 bases between the germline ends. Germline values: CDR1 SGHTA, CDR2 FQGNSA. The CDR3 reads CASSSSGLFTDTQYF. The CDR3 region has the DNA TGTGCCAGCAGCTCAAGCGGACTCTTCACAGATACGCAGTATTTT.

This clonotype was seen more than once but under ten times. The chain employs TRBV7-9 and TRBJ1-1; no clear D gene. Looked up from germline, CDR1 is SEHNR and CDR2 is FQNEAQ (reference sequence). The length of the CDR3 is 15 residues. The V end was cut by 2 bases, the J end by 10 bases, with 20 bases between. CDR3 coding DNA: TGTGCCAGCAGCTTACGGAGGGTGATGGAGGTAGGAGCTTTCTTT. Protein product: CASSLRRVMEVGAFF.

The chain recombines TRBV11-2 with TRBJ1-6; D gene ambiguous. The CDR3 covers 13 residues. Germline values: CDR1 SGHAT, CDR2 FQNNGV. Trimming left V 3 bases short and J 10 bases short, with 10 bases between. Here the CDR3 DNA reads TGTGCCAGCAGCTTGGGAGAGGGCTCACCCCTCCACTTT. Translating gives CASSLGEGSPLHF.

The J gene is TRBJ2-7, the V gene TRBV7-2; D gene unclear. The germline V gene has CDR1 SGHTA and CDR2 FQGNSA. V was shortened by 1 base and J by 4 bases, with 11 bases between the two germline ends. This CDR3 region has 14 residues. CDR3 in amino acids: CASSLGLFLYEQYF. The CDR3 nucleotides are TGTGCCAGCAGCTTAGGTCTCTTTTTGTACGAGCAGTACTTC.

This clonotype was recorded at least ten times. This sequence joins TRBV7-8 and TRBJ2-7; tentative D call: TRBD2 (5 bases). The CDR3 is 16 amino acids. Germline V lookup: CDR1 SGHVS, CDR2 FQNEAQ. V lost 5 bases to trimming and J lost 0 bases, with 17 bases between them. This chain's CDR3 is CASSHRRARSSYEQYF. Written as DNA, the CDR3 is TGTGCCAGCAGCCACCGGCGGGCAAGGAGCTCCTACGAGCAGTACTTC.

The chain joins TRBV19 to TRBJ1-1; the D is unclear. This CDR3 comprises 18 residues. Per the germline V gene, CDR1 is LNHDA and CDR2 is SQIVND (reference sequence). Trimming took off 2 bases at V and 0 bases at J, with 19 bases between the two ends. As DNA, the CDR3 is TGTGCCAGTAGTATAACAGCAGGCTACACCTCTATGAACACTGAAGCTTTCTTT. Encoded protein: CASSITAGYTSMNTEAFF.

V and J are TRBV4-1 and TRBJ1-3; D is possibly TRBD1 (6 bases). CDR3 length: 18 amino acids. Germline CDR1 reads MGHRA; CDR2 reads YSYEKL. Between the trimmed V and J ends, which lost 2 bases and 0 bases, there was a span of 17 bases. CDR3: CASSQLSTGGDSGNTIYF. Written as DNA, the CDR3 is TGCGCCAGCAGCCAACTTTCGACAGGTGGGGACTCTGGAAACACCATATATTTT.

This clonotype was recorded at least ten times. The chain joins TRBV5-1 to TRBJ2-7; TRBD2 aligns across 13 bases. This CDR3 spans 17 amino acids. The J segment lost 2 bases and the V segment lost 5 bases, leaving 10 bases of the junction unmatched. Germline V gene sequence: CDR1 SGHRS, CDR2 YFSETQ. As DNA, the CDR3 is TGCGCCAGCAGGCCGGGACTAGCGGGGTTCGGGCCCTACGAGCAGTACTTC. Its protein product is CASRPGLAGFGPYEQYF.

This rearrangement joins TRBV7-2 to TRBJ2-5, with D possibly being TRBD1 (5 bases). V was cut by 5 bases and J by 3 bases, with 10 bases left in between. The CDR3 runs 13 residues. Per the germline V gene, CDR1 is SGHTA and CDR2 is FQGNSA. CDR3 sequence: CASSPTVEETQYF. CDR3 sequence (DNA): TGTGCCAGCAGCCCGACAGTTGAAGAGACCCAGTACTTC.

This clonotype was counted a few times. The conserved phenylalanine or tryptophan normally closing the CDR3 is absent here, so this likely arose from a read error. Because the CDR3's place on the DNA is in doubt, the DNA is left out and the CDR3 is given as listed by TCRdb. This chain joins TRBV7-2 and TRBJ1-3; the table's D call of TRBD1 was not tested on the DNA. The CDR3 spans 10 amino acids, including both terminal residues. Germline V lookup: CDR1 SGHTA, CDR2 FQGNSA. This CDR3 is CASSIVGAGL.

This clonotype occurred a few times. The chain couples TRBV2 to TRBJ1-5, with D uncertain. Germline lookup yields CDR1 SNHLY and CDR2 FYNNEI. Trimming pared 6 bases from V and 6 bases from J, leaving 9 bases between. The CDR3 spans 12 residues. The CDR3 reads CASRPVGQPQHF. Here the CDR3 DNA reads TGTGCCAGCAGGCCGGTTGGTCAGCCCCAGCATTTT.